A single sample gave rise to the 18 T cell receptor beta chains below, sequenced in a study of vaccination and CD4 T cells after COVID-19 (dated by TCRdb to 2022 to 2024). The sample's treatment or condition, from its label and the paper: approximately nine-day PBMC culture with coronavirus spike peptide pools or control peptides (ViraFEST assay). Libraries were made using PCR. The instrument was an Illumina iSeq 100. TCR sequencing of DNA from cultured CD4+ T cells used the Oncomine TCR Beta short-read assay at the Johns Hopkins FTIC core. TCRdb trimmed the raw reads at Q25, called clones with MiXCR and kept productive beta chains. Every CDR3 protein is listed once, alongside the most common genes and DNA of its rows. The sample table shows about 9,000 distinct CDR3 sequences, and around 50% are seen once. The biggest ten clones account for more than 20% of the sample. These receptors have no identified antigens.

What was sequenced was CD4+ T cells from blood, cultured in vitro. Every receptor here comes from a human donor who had recovered from COVID-19.

CDR3 bases: TGTGCCAGCAGGGAACAGGGTTTTGGAAACACCATATATTTT. Translation: CASREQGFGNTIYF. The rearrangement joins TRBV28 to TRBJ1-3; D possibly corresponds to TRBD1 (6 bases). Germline lookup yields CDR1 MDHEN and CDR2 SYDVKM. This CDR3 is built from 14 residues. Between the trimmed V and J ends, which lost 6 bases and 3 bases, there was a span of 12 bases.

This clonotype counts as medium-sized (0.01 to 0.1%). CDR3 nucleotides: TGTGCCAGCAGTTTCCTGAGAAAGGACAGGGGGCCTAACTATGGCTACACCTTC. Translation gives CASSFLRKDRGPNYGYTF. V usage is TRBV12-3 or TRBV12-4 and J usage is TRBJ1-2, with 11 bases aligning to TRBD1. Trimming removed 3 bases from V and 0 bases from J; junction bases left unmatched: 9. This CDR3 spans 18 amino acids.

This clonotype was counted only a few times. V gene TRBV5-1 combines with J gene TRBJ2-7; the match to TRBD1 covers 9 bases. Trimming took 3 bases from V and 7 from J; bases not matched to a gene: 23. Germline V gives CDR1 SGHRS, CDR2 YFSETQ. The CDR3 is 19 amino acids. The CDR3 reads CASSWGTGSPRGTVWEQYF. CDR3 coding DNA: TGCGCCAGCAGCTGGGGGACAGGGAGCCCCCGGGGAACGGTGTGGGAGCAGTACTTC.

This rearrangement joins TRBV6-5 to TRBJ2-1; D might be TRBD1 or TRBD2, each matching 6 bases. V lost 1 base and J lost 9, with 13 bases in between. The germline CDR1 and CDR2 sequences are MNHEY and SVGAGI. This CDR3 region has 14 residues. CDR3 coding DNA: TGTGCCAGCAGTTACTACGCCGGGGGCGGTGAGCAGTTCTTC. Translating it yields CASSYYAGGGEQFF.

The rearrangement links TRBV7-3 to TRBJ2-2; D ambiguous. Germline V lookup: CDR1 SGHTA, CDR2 FQGTGA. Trimming left V 4 bases short and J 2 bases short, with 11 bases between. The CDR3 runs to 15 residues. CDR3 protein: CASSSTMANTGELFF. For the CDR3, the DNA is TGTGCCAGCAGCTCCACCATGGCAAACACCGGGGAGCTGTTTTTT.

The gene calls are TRBV6-1 and TRBJ2-3; 7 bases map to TRBD2. The CDR3 loop spans 17 amino acids. The V segment lost 10 bases and the J segment 4 bases; nucleotides outside the gene matches: 20. Germline values: CDR1 MNHNS, CDR2 SASEGT. As DNA, the CDR3 is TGTGCCATCAGCCCCTCACAGACGACTAGCCCCCCAGATACGCAGTATTTT. Translating gives CAISPSQTTSPPDTQYF.

The rearrangement links TRBV19 to TRBJ1-3; no reliable D call. The CDR3 has 14 amino acids. Germline lookup yields CDR1 LNHDA and CDR2 SQIVND (reference sequence). Trimming stripped 5 bases from V and 2 bases from J, with 10 bases between. The CDR3, as DNA: TGTGCCAGTAGTCGCGGACTTGCTGGAAACACCATATATTTT. It codes for CASSRGLAGNTIYF.

V is TRBV4-2 and J is TRBJ1-5; D is unresolved. Trimming took 0 bases from V and 3 from J, leaving 12 bases between them. Germline V CDR1 and CDR2: LGHNA, YNFKEQ. The CDR3 is 16 amino acids. CDR3 amino acids: CASSQESSRANQPQHF. The DNA of the CDR3 is TGTGCCAGCAGCCAAGAATCGTCCCGGGCCAATCAGCCCCAGCATTTT.

There are a few counts of this clonotype. This chain uses TRBV20-1 with TRBJ1-1; weak D call: TRBD1 (6 bases). V lost 3 bases and J 0 bases, leaving 8 bases between the germline ends. Germline V lookup: CDR1 DFQATT, CDR2 SNEGSKA (reference sequence). This CDR3 is built from 13 residues. CDR3 loop: CSARPGVNTEAFF. Here the CDR3 DNA reads TGCAGTGCTAGGCCAGGGGTGAACACTGAAGCTTTCTTT.

The CDR3 spells CASSVGHQETQYF. The CDR3 region has the DNA TGTGCCAGCAGCGTAGGGCACCAAGAGACCCAGTACTTC. The genes are TRBV9 and TRBJ2-5; D is ambiguous. The V end lost 0 bases, the J end lost 0 bases, and 3 bases lay between the germline ends. In germline, CDR1 is SGDLS, CDR2 YYNGEE. There are 13 residues in the CDR3.

This clonotype was recorded a few times. The gene calls are TRBV7-8 and TRBJ2-7; weak D call: TRBD1 (5 bases). Germline-derived CDR1 and CDR2 are SGHVS and FQNEAQ. The V gene lost 3 bases and the J gene lost 0 bases, with 18 bases spanning the gap. This CDR3 spans 17 amino acids. The CDR3, as DNA: TGTGCCAGCAGCTTCGGTTCAGTAAGGGGTAACTCCTACGAGCAGTACTTC. It translates to CASSFGSVRGNSYEQYF.

This clonotype is deemed large. The chain is built from TRBV29-1 and TRBJ2-7; TRBD1 aligns across 7 bases. This CDR3 spans 14 amino acids. The junction had 6 bases not matched to a gene; V was cut back by 4 bases and J by 0 bases. CDR1 SQVTM and CDR2 ANQGSEA come from the germline V gene. CDR3 nucleotide sequence: TGCAGCGTTGCGGGACAGCTTACCTCCTACGAGCAGTACTTC. Residues: CSVAGQLTSYEQYF.

The chain combines TRBV20-1 with TRBJ2-1; tentative D call: TRBD2 (5 bases). The V gene lost 3 bases and the J gene lost 11 bases, with 20 bases spanning the gap. This CDR3 contains 14 residues. CDR1 is DFQATT and CDR2 is SNEGSKA in the germline V gene (reference sequence). The CDR3 coding sequence is TGCAGTGCTAGGGAGGTCGCCTCAAAACCAAAGCAGTTCTTC. It codes for CSAREVASKPKQFF.

The chain employs TRBV6-1 and TRBJ1-6; D unresolved. The CDR3 totals 13 residues. From germline, CDR1 is MNHNS and CDR2 SASEGT. Between the trimmed V and J ends, which lost 7 bases and 7 bases, there was a span of 11 bases. CDR3 sequence: CASKVTNNSPLHF. Here the CDR3 DNA reads TGTGCCAGCAAGGTAACAAACAATTCACCCCTCCACTTT.

The chain's CDR3 is CASSLDRGSSGNTIYF. The CDR3 bases are TGTGCCAGCAGTCTCGACAGGGGAAGCTCTGGAAACACCATATATTTT. V is TRBV6-1 and J is TRBJ1-3, with 8 bases lining up with TRBD1. This CDR3 contains 16 residues. The J segment lost 0 bases and the V segment lost 5 bases, leaving 6 bases of the junction unmatched. Germline values: CDR1 MNHNS, CDR2 SASEGT.

This rearrangement joins TRBV6-1 to TRBJ2-7, with 10 nucleotides matching TRBD1. The trim removed 11 bases at V and 6 bases at J, leaving 13 bases unmatched. The germline V gene encodes CDR1 MNHNS and CDR2 SASEGT. The CDR3 totals 14 residues. The CDR3 spells CALGSGGQGREQYF. CDR3 sequence (DNA): TGTGCCCTCGGCTCGGGGGGACAGGGGCGCGAGCAGTACTTC.

V gene TRBV6-2 or TRBV6-3 combines with J gene TRBJ2-1; 15 nucleotides agree with TRBD2. Trimming removed 6 bases from V and 0 bases from J; junction bases left unmatched: 9. This CDR3 has 19 amino acids. Germline V CDR1 and CDR2: MNHEY, SVGEGT. CDR3 region: CASSSGLAGGVGSYNEQFF. Written as DNA, the CDR3 is TGTGCCAGCAGCTCGGGACTAGCGGGAGGTGTGGGCTCCTACAATGAGCAGTTCTTC.

CDR3 sequence: CASSRGEAFF. The CDR3 nucleotides are TGTGCCTCTAGCCGCGGGGAAGCTTTCTTT. The rearrangement uses TRBV28 and TRBJ1-1; no clear D. The germline gives CDR1 MDHEN, CDR2 SYDVKM. The V end was cut by 11 bases, the J end by 8 bases, with 12 bases between. This CDR3 is 10 amino acids long.